The next 7 T cell receptor beta chains were all read from a single sample in a study of T-cell memory formation after mild COVID-19. TCRdb re-derived calls from the 5' RACE reads in MiXCR, one entry per CDR3 protein. The data contain about 320,000 distinct CDR3 sequences, 13% to 15% of them singletons. The source material was PBMCs or a T cell subset sorted from them (not recorded which). The receptors shown here come from a man aged 18 to 35 who had mild COVID-19 (a few samples of this study predate the infection). Cell type and time point are not known.

A few counts support this clonotype. This chain links TRBV10-3 with TRBJ2-7, with D perhaps TRBD1 (5 bases). CDR1 is ENHRY, CDR2 SYGVKD, per germline. The V gene lost 8 bases and the J gene lost 1 base, with 18 bases spanning the gap. CDR3 length equals 15 residues. CDR3 in amino acids: CAISEAQGPSYEQYV. DNA for the CDR3: TGTGCCATCTCTGAGGCCCAGGGCCCGTCCTACGAGCAGTACGTC.

Comments on this clonotype: One end of the junction does not line up with germline, which may come from a read error. The chain links TRBV19 to TRBJ2-1; 13 bases align to TRBD2. CDR1 is LNHDA, CDR2 SQIVND, per germline (reference sequence). This CDR3 comprises 19 residues. In DNA form, the CDR3 reads TGTGCCAGTAGTATCGGTACAGGGGCGAAGACTAGCGGGGGGCTAGGTAGGCTCTTC. As protein: CASSIGTGAKTSGGLGRLF.

In its sample, this clonotype was seen many times. V gene TRBV19 combines with J gene TRBJ2-4; D unresolved. CDR1 is LNHDA and CDR2 is SQIVND in the germline V gene (reference sequence). The CDR3 covers 16 residues. The V end was cut by 6 bases, the J end by 0 bases, with 15 bases between. CDR3 nucleotide sequence: TGTGCCAGTAGCTGGCGGACCAAGGAAGCCAAAAACATTCAGTACTTC. It codes for CASSWRTKEAKNIQYF.

This clonotype was seen a few times. The V and J genes are TRBV7-9 and TRBJ2-7; no definite D call. Trimming removed 4 bases at V and 6 bases at J, with 7 bases between. The germline gives CDR1 SEHNR, CDR2 FQNEAQ (reference sequence). This CDR3 region has 11 residues. The CDR3 loop is CASSSISEQYF. The CDR3 region has the DNA TGTGCCAGCAGCTCTATTAGCGAGCAGTACTTC.

The chain recombines TRBV18 with TRBJ2-5; 9 nucleotides line up with TRBD1. There are 20 residues in the CDR3. CDR1 is KGHSH and CDR2 is LQKENI in the germline V gene. V shed 3 bases, J shed 4 bases, and the junction held 21 bases outside the gene matches. The CDR3 spells CASSPVPGQGDLAPGETQYF. CDR3 bases: TGTGCCAGCTCACCGGTCCCGGGACAGGGAGACTTGGCGCCAGGAGAGACCCAGTACTTC.

In this sample, this clonotype turned up a few times. DNA of the CDR3: TGTGCCACCCGGGGACGGACCTACGAGCAGTACTTC. Protein: CATRGRTYEQYF. The chain has TRBV25-1 and TRBJ2-7; either TRBD1 or TRBD2 may supply D (5 bases each). The ends were cut back, 10 bases at V and 2 bases at J, with 12 bases in the middle. The V gene's germline CDR1 is MGHDK and CDR2 SYGVNS. The CDR3 extends over 12 amino acids.

The V gene is TRBV7-2, the J gene TRBJ2-3; D remains unclear. Germline-derived CDR1 and CDR2 are SGHTA and FQGNSA. Trimming removed 3 bases from V and 4 bases from J, with 11 bases in between. The CDR3 is 14 amino acids. The CDR3 DNA reads TGTGCCAGCAGCTTCATTGCTATCCCAGATACGCAGTATTTT. As protein: CASSFIAIPDTQYF.